The clone carrying this T cell receptor (beta chain) has a count of ten or more. Its cognate antigen is unknown. In making TCR beta libraries, quantitative 5'-RACE with molecular barcodes was used. TCRdb ran MiXCR on the 5' RACE reads and lists one entry per CDR3 protein. The table records approximately 220,000 distinct CDR3 sequences, roughly 26% of them present only once. This entry comes from a study of CD8 T cells in ankylosing spondylitis. Notes on the study in general: The disease-linked clones had a CD8+ phenotype and low blood frequencies. Prior literature has documented some motif variants in synovial fluid and blood from reactive arthritis. Disease-associated clones were reportedly significantly overrepresented in matched ankylosing spondylitis synovial fluid.

CDR1 and CDR2 (germline): DFQATT, SNEGSKA (reference sequence). V lost 0 bases, J lost 15 bases, and 4 bases stayed unmatched. The CDR3 totals 11 residues. The receptor comes from a male donor with ankylosing spondylitis or in good health (not recorded which). The sequenced material came from blood, either unsorted or a sorted T cell fraction (not recorded which). The rearrangement links TRBV20-1 to TRBJ2-1, with TRBD2 matching over 8 bases. This chain's CDR3 is CSAREGLGLFF. The CDR3 DNA sequence: TGCAGTGCTAGAGAGGGACTAGGTTTGTTCTTC.